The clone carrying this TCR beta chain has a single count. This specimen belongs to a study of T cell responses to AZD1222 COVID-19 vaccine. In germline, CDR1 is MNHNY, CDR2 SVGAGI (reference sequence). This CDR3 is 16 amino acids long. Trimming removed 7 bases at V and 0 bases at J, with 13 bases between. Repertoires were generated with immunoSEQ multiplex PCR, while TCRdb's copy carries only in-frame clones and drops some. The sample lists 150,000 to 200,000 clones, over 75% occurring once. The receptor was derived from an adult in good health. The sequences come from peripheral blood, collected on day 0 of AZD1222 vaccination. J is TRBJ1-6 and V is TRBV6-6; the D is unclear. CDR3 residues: CASIERFSSYNSPLHF. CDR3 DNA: TGTGCCAGCATAGAAAGATTCAGCTCCTATAATTCACCCCTCCACTTT.